Below are 12 T cell receptor beta chains sequenced from a single sample in a study of T cells after posttransplantation cyclophosphamide. Sequencing used immunoSEQ multiplex PCR; TCRdb keeps in-frame clones, though not all of them. This table holds about 28,000 clones, roughly 89% found once. The sample was PBMCs. The receptors here all came from a man over 45.

DNA of the CDR3: TGTGCCAGCAGCCAAGATAGGAGGCTAGTATCAGAGGAGCAGTACTTC. Its protein is CASSQDRRLVSEEQYF. The rearrangement joins TRBV14 to TRBJ2-7, with D maybe TRBD2 (5 bases). V was cut by 0 bases and J by 7 bases, with 19 bases left in between. This CDR3 spans 16 amino acids. Germline values: CDR1 SGHDN, CDR2 FVKESK.

This chain connects TRBV5-8 to TRBJ2-5; TRBD2 is a possible D gene (6 bases). Germline CDR1 reads SGHTS; CDR2 reads YDEGEE. Trimming removed 5 bases from V and 0 bases from J, with 11 bases in between. The CDR3 is 14 amino acids. CDR3 protein: CASRPGGYQETQYF. CDR3 coding DNA: TGTGCCAGCAGACCTGGGGGGTACCAAGAGACCCAGTACTTC.

This chain joins TRBV6-5 and TRBJ1-2; 10 bases fit TRBD1. CDR1 and CDR2 from the germline V gene are MNHEY and SVGAGI. This CDR3 spans 14 amino acids. The V and J ends lost 5 bases and 7 bases, in that order; junction bases with no gene match: 7. The CDR3 sequence is CASSRTGGTGGYTF. CDR3 DNA sequence: TGTGCCAGCAGTAGGACAGGGGGAACTGGTGGCTACACCTTC.

CDR3 in amino acids: CASSSGLVRWETQYF. For the CDR3, the DNA is TGTGCCAGCAGCTCCGGACTAGTTCGATGGGAGACCCAGTACTTC. The chain couples TRBV11-3 to TRBJ2-5; 7 bases fit TRBD2. CDR3 length: 15 residues. Losses at the gene ends were 4 bases for V and 5 bases for J; bases not matched to a gene: 10. CDR1 and CDR2 from the germline V gene are SGHNT and YENEEA. Complete variable domain (other parts from reference TRBV11-3 and TRBJ2-5): EAGVVQSPRYKIIEKKQPVAFWCNPISGHNTLYWYLQNLGQGPELLIRYENEEAVDDSQLPKDRFSAERLKGVDSTLKIQPAELGDSAVYLCASSSGLVRWETQYFGPGTRLLVL.

J is TRBJ2-5 and V is TRBV7-9; TRBD2 agrees at 10 bases. The CDR3 totals 18 residues. V gave up 4 bases and J gave up 0 bases; unmatched junction bases: 11. Germline CDR1 reads SEHNR; CDR2 reads FQNEAQ (reference sequence). CDR3 sequence (DNA): TGTGCCAGCAGCTCCCCGTGGTTCACTAGCGGGAACCAAGAGACCCAGTACTTC. The encoded protein is CASSSPWFTSGNQETQYF.

This rearrangement joins TRBV7-9 to TRBJ2-7; possibly TRBD2 for D (5 bases). Germline V gene data show CDR1 as SEHNR and CDR2 as FQNEAQ (reference sequence). The length of the CDR3 is 15 residues. Trimming removed 1 base at V and 2 bases at J, with 12 bases between. Written as DNA, the CDR3 is TGTGCCAGCAGCTTAGTATCGGGGTTAGCCTACGAGCAGTACTTC. Amino acid sequence: CASSLVSGLAYEQYF.

The rearrangement joins TRBV5-1 to TRBJ2-1, with no clear D. Looked up from germline, CDR1 is SGHRS and CDR2 is YFSETQ. V was cut by 0 bases and J by 1 base, with 8 bases left in between. The length of the CDR3 is 15 residues. This chain's CDR3 is CASSLDSSSYNEQFF. CDR3 DNA: TGCGCCAGCAGCTTGGACAGTTCGTCCTACAATGAGCAGTTCTTC.

The chain employs TRBV9 and TRBJ2-1; TRBD1 matches 9 bases. The V gene's germline CDR1 is SGDLS and CDR2 YYNGEE. Trimming took 3 bases from V and 0 from J; bases not matched to a gene: 7. The CDR3 is made up of 17 amino acids. CDR3 bases: TGTGCCAGCAGCGCCACGGGACAGGGACTCTCCTACAATGAGCAGTTCTTC. Encoded protein: CASSATGQGLSYNEQFF.

The chain carries TRBV30 and TRBJ2-7; 7 bases agree with TRBD1. J was trimmed by 5 bases and V by 3 bases; bases with no gene match: 4. Germline V gene lookup returns CDR1 GTSNPN and CDR2 SVGIG (reference sequence). The CDR3 consists of 12 residues. CDR3 sequence (DNA): TGTGCCTGGAGGACAGGGCGCCACGAGCAGTACTTC. It translates to CAWRTGRHEQYF. Based on the CDR3 plus reference TRBV30 and TRBJ2-7, the full variable domain is SQTIHQWPATLVQPVGSPLSLECTVEGTSNPNLYWYRQAAGRGLQLLFYSVGIGQISSEVPQNLSASRPQDRQFILSSKKLLLSDSGFYLCAWRTGRHEQYFGPGTRLTVT.

The genes are TRBV7-8 and TRBJ1-5; D might be TRBD1 (6 bases). Trimming took 0 bases from V and 7 from J, leaving 10 bases between them. The germline V gene has CDR1 SGHVS and CDR2 FQNEAQ. The CDR3 consists of 14 residues. Written as DNA, the CDR3 is TGTGCCAGCAGCTTAGCGCAACAGGGACAGCCCCAGCATTTT. Its translation: CASSLAQQGQPQHF.

A single count supports this clone. The chain uses TRBV6-1 and TRBJ2-2, with no clear D. The V end lost 3 bases, the J end lost 4 bases, and 12 bases lay between the germline ends. The germline gives CDR1 MNHNS, CDR2 SASEGT. CDR3 length equals 15 residues. The CDR3: CASSEEFGSTGELFF. The CDR3, as DNA: TGTGCCAGCAGTGAGGAGTTCGGTTCCACCGGGGAGCTGTTTTTT.

Points on this clone: The junction shows a germline mismatch at one end, possibly a read error. The rearrangement links TRBV18 to TRBJ2-3; 7 bases line up with TRBD1. CDR1 is KGHSH and CDR2 is LQKENI in the germline V gene. The CDR3 has 15 residues. As DNA, the CDR3 is TGTGCCAGCTCACCCGCTAGCTTGAGGACAGGTACGCAGTATTTT. Translating it yields CASSPASLRTGTQYF.